These T cell receptor beta chains were read from a single sample in a study of blood T cell repertoires in COVID-19. The repertoire was sequenced with immunoSEQ multiplex PCR; TCRdb's copy has only in-frame clones and lacks some. Of fewer than 110,000 clones listed, roughly 83% are singletons. The sequencing input was peripheral blood. These receptors all stem from a human donor in a cohort sampled during active COVID-19. Each CDR3 is given with its conserved first and last residue. A D gene is named only where the DNA matches it firmly. Clone size is shown for a subset of rows, as once, few, many or a class of expanded clone.

j_call clone_size v_call d_call cdr3_aa cdr3_nt
TRBJ2-2 few TRBV9 NA CASSVSGGGTNTGELFF TGTGCCAGCAGCGTATCGGGCGGCGGGACGAACACCGGGGAGCTGTTTTTT
TRBJ2-3 NA TRBV7-2 TRBD1 CASSLGGQGGGTQYF TGTGCCAGCAGCTTAGGGGGACAGGGGGGTGGTACGCAGTATTTT
TRBJ1-4 NA TRBV5-4 NA CASSPQGPGEKLFF TGTGCCAGCAGCCCGCAGGGCCCAGGAGAAAAACTGTTTTTT
TRBJ1-6 once TRBV6-6 NA CASTRSPGGDPLHF TGTGCCAGCACCCGATCGCCTGGAGGGGACCCCCTCCACTTT
TRBJ1-5 NA TRBV28 TRBD1 CASTKGGSGNQPQHF TGTGCCAGCACAAAAGGGGGCTCGGGCAATCAGCCCCAGCATTTT
TRBJ2-2 NA TRBV6-2/TRBV6-3 TRBD2 CASSFGLAGHRDTGELFF TGTGCCAGCAGTTTCGGACTAGCGGGACATAGAGACACCGGGGAGCTGTTTTTT
TRBJ2-1 NA TRBV5-4 TRBD2 CASSEGLAGGGVNEQFF TGTGCCAGCAGCGAAGGACTAGCGGGAGGGGGGGTAAATGAGCAGTTCTTC
TRBJ1-3 NA TRBV7-2 TRBD1 CASRQGATGNTIYF TGTGCCAGCAGGCAGGGGGCGACTGGAAACACCATATATTTT
TRBJ2-2 few TRBV12-3/TRBV12-4 NA CASRQGSGELFF TGTGCCAGTCGTCAGGGGTCCGGGGAGCTGTTTTTT
TRBJ2-2 once TRBV2 NA CASSYSNTGELFF TGTGCCAGCAGCTACTCGAACACCGGGGAGCTGTTTTTT
TRBJ1-1 NA TRBV11-3 NA CASSHTQNTEAFF TGTGCCAGCAGTCATACACAGAACACTGAAGCTTTCTTT
TRBJ2-2 NA TRBV7-3 TRBD2 CASSLGLAGERGGELFF TGTGCCAGCAGCTTAGGCCTAGCGGGAGAACGGGGCGGGGAGCTGTTTTTT
TRBJ1-6 NA TRBV10-1 TRBD1 CASRPRRDRRYSPLHF TGCGCCAGCAGACCACGCCGGGACAGGAGGTATTCACCCCTCCACTTT
TRBJ1-6 NA TRBV7-2 NA CASSLAVGAGSPLHF TGTGCCAGCAGCTTAGCGGTGGGGGCTGGATCACCCCTCCACTTT
TRBJ2-5 NA TRBV27 TRBD2 CASSGTSGRGWETQYF TGTGCCAGCAGCGGGACTAGCGGGAGGGGATGGGAGACCCAGTACTTC
TRBJ2-1 NA TRBV4-2 TRBD2 CASSPLAGVRNEQFF TGTGCCAGCAGCCCACTAGCGGGAGTAAGAAATGAGCAGTTCTTC
TRBJ2-5 few TRBV24-1 TRBD1 CATSDTRTGRETQYF TGTGCCACCAGTGACACCAGGACAGGAAGAGAGACCCAGTACTTC
TRBJ2-5 NA TRBV7-2 TRBD2 CASSSLAGAPETQYF TGTGCCAGCAGCTCCCTAGCGGGAGCCCCGGAGACCCAGTACTTC
TRBJ2-7 NA TRBV11-2 NA CASKGGLAAYEQYF TGTGCCAGCAAAGGGGGGCTAGCGGCCTACGAGCAGTACTTC
TRBJ2-2 NA TRBV16 TRBD1 CASSDRGSNTGELFF TGTGCCAGCAGCGACAGGGGGTCGAACACCGGGGAGCTGTTTTTT
TRBJ1-1 NA TRBV6-5 NA CASSYSSQGNTEAFF TGTGCCAGCAGTTACTCGAGTCAGGGGAACACTGAAGCTTTCTTT
TRBJ2-1 NA TRBV7-3 TRBD1 CASSLTPDRYNEQFF TGTGCCAGCAGCTTAACTCCGGACAGGTACAATGAGCAGTTCTTC
TRBJ1-5 NA TRBV28 NA CASSLQTSLSNQPQHF TGTGCCAGCAGTTTACAGACAAGTCTGAGCAATCAGCCCCAGCATTTT
TRBJ1-3 NA TRBV9 NA CASSVVGDNLFGSGNTIYF TGTGCCAGCAGCGTAGTTGGGGACAACCTTTTTGGCTCTGGAAACACCATATATTTT
TRBJ2-1 NA TRBV2 TRBD2 CASKGLAVNEQFF TGTGCCAGCAAGGGACTAGCGGTCAATGAGCAGTTCTTC
TRBJ2-1 NA TRBV4-3 TRBD2 CASSQGLLAGGHNEQFF TGCGCCAGCAGCCAAGGCCTACTAGCGGGAGGACACAATGAGCAGTTCTTC
TRBJ1-1 NA TRBV6-2/TRBV6-3 NA CASSSPRDPNTEAFF TGTGCCAGCAGTTCCCCTCGGGATCCGAACACTGAAGCTTTCTTT
TRBJ2-1 NA TRBV18 TRBD1 CASSPPQGANSYNEQFF TGTGCCAGCTCACCACCACAGGGGGCAAACTCCTACAATGAGCAGTTCTTC
TRBJ1-1 NA TRBV7-9 NA CASSSGGSYTEAFF TGTGCCAGCAGCTCGGGTGGGAGTTACACTGAAGCTTTCTTT
TRBJ1-4 NA TRBV19 TRBD1 CASSSTGGDEKLFF TGTGCCAGTAGTTCGACAGGGGGAGATGAAAAACTGTTTTTT
TRBJ2-3 NA TRBV6-6 NA CASSRSGTSTDTQYF TGTGCCAGCAGTCGTAGCGGAACTAGCACAGATACGCAGTATTTT
TRBJ2-7 NA TRBV28 TRBD2 CASSPATSGSSNEQYF TGTGCCAGCAGTCCAGCGACTAGCGGGAGTTCTAACGAGCAGTACTTC
TRBJ2-5 NA TRBV27 TRBD2 CASSSAGMETQYF TGTGCCAGCAGTTCAGCGGGAATGGAGACCCAGTACTTC
TRBJ2-2 NA TRBV27 NA CASSRWTVNTGELFF TGTGCCAGCAGTCGTTGGACAGTGAACACCGGGGAGCTGTTTTTT
TRBJ2-2 NA TRBV3-1/TRBV3-2 NA CASSQAGFGELFF TGTGCCAGCAGCCAAGCAGGGTTCGGGGAGCTGTTTTTT
TRBJ2-7 NA TRBV6-5 TRBD2 CASSLARTYEQYF TGTGCCAGCTCACTAGCGCGCACCTACGAGCAGTACTTC
TRBJ1-5 NA TRBV27 TRBD1 CASSLGTGGQPQHF TGTGCCAGCAGTTTAGGGACAGGGGGGCAGCCCCAGCATTTT
TRBJ1-2 NA TRBV7-9 TRBD1 CASRQGAGLYGYTF TGTGCCAGCAGGCAGGGGGCAGGACTCTATGGCTACACCTTC
TRBJ2-4 NA TRBV29-1 TRBD2 CSVVGLAGPYF TGCAGCGTTGTAGGACTAGCGGGACCGTACTTC
TRBJ2-1 NA TRBV5-4 TRBD1 CAPRQGRNEQFF TGTGCCCCGAGACAGGGGCGCAATGAGCAGTTCTTC
TRBJ1-4 NA TRBV27 NA CASWTGMGEKLFF TGTGCCAGCTGGACCGGGATGGGAGAAAAACTGTTTTTT
TRBJ2-4 NA TRBV3-1/TRBV3-2 NA CASSQGQFTKNIQYF TGTGCCAGCAGCCAAGGCCAGTTTACCAAAAACATTCAGTACTTC
TRBJ1-4 NA TRBV7-7 NA CASSSTSGVTANEKLFF TGTGCCAGCAGCTCTACTTCAGGGGTTACAGCTAATGAAAAACTGTTTTTT
TRBJ1-2 NA TRBV24-1 NA CATNTGTDYGYTF TGTGCCACCAATACAGGGACCGACTATGGCTACACCTTC
TRBJ2-7 NA TRBV19 TRBD1 CASSIGTGRFEQYF TGTGCCAGTAGTATCGGGACAGGGCGTTTCGAGCAGTACTTC
TRBJ1-2 NA TRBV28 TRBD1 CASSPRDRVWLGYTF TGTGCCAGCAGTCCCCGGGACAGGGTTTGGTTGGGCTACACCTTC
TRBJ1-3 NA TRBV18 NA CASSPRDNSGNTIYF TGTGCCAGCTCACCACGAGATAACTCTGGAAACACCATATATTTT
TRBJ1-1 NA TRBV3-1/TRBV3-2 TRBD1 CASSPQGGTEAFF TGTGCCAGCAGCCCACAGGGGGGCACTGAAGCTTTCTTT
TRBJ1-5 few TRBV28 NA CASTNIGGPQHF TGTGCCAGCACCAACATCGGCGGGCCCCAGCATTTT
TRBJ1-1 NA TRBV30 NA CAWRGRGEAFF TGTGCCTGGAGAGGCAGGGGTGAAGCTTTCTTT
TRBJ2-7 NA TRBV27 NA CASSSNRGGEQYF TGTGCCAGCAGTTCAAACAGGGGAGGCGAGCAGTACTTC
TRBJ2-1 few TRBV19 NA CATATGRPYNEQFF TGTGCCACCGCAACAGGGCGCCCCTACAATGAGCAGTTCTTC
TRBJ1-2 NA TRBV30 TRBD1 CAWSRGQGLGGYTF TGTGCCTGGAGTAGGGGACAGGGATTGGGCGGCTACACCTTC
TRBJ2-2 once TRBV7-8 TRBD2 CASSFNQRDVPGELFF TGTGCCAGCAGCTTTAACCAGCGGGACGTCCCCGGGGAGCTGTTTTTT